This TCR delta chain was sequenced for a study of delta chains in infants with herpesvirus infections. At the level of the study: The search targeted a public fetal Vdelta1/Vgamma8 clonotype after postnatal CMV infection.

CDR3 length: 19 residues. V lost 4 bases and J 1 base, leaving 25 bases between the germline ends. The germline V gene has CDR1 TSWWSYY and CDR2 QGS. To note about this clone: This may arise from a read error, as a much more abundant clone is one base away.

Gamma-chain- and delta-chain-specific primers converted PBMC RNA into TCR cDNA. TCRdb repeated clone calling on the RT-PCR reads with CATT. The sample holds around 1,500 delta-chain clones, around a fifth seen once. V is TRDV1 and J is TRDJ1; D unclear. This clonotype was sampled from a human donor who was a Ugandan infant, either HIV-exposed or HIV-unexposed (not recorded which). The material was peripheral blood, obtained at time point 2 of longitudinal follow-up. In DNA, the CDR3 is TGTGCTCTTGGGGTCCTCTCCTTTCACACTCTATTTGGCACCGATAAACTCATCTTT. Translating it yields CALGVLSFHTLFGTDKLIF.